These T cell receptor beta chains were read from a single sample in a study of regulatory T cells in long-lasting Graves disease. TCRdb called the multiplex PCR reads again in MiXCR, with one record for every CDR3 protein. This sample has hundreds of thousands of distinct CDR3 sequences, with about 13% found just once. These data were likewise used in another study, on T cells in Graves' hyperthyroidism and ophthalmopathy.

The source material was peripheral blood mononuclear cells (PBMCs), sampled at new diagnosis, from a patient treated with antithyroid drugs. These receptors were obtained from a man under 40 with Graves disease. Both conserved end residues are part of each CDR3. The D gene is left open where the match is weak. Size is omitted from some rows. Given values are once, few, many or a class for expanded clones.

abundance: many; v_gene: TRBV6-2/TRBV6-3; j_gene: TRBJ1-2; d_gene: NA; CDR3aa: CASSYERVSNYGYTF; CDR3nt: TGTGCCAGCAGTTACGAGCGGGTTTCTAACTATGGCTACACCTTC
abundance: many; v_gene: TRBV11-2; j_gene: TRBJ2-3; d_gene: TRBD2; CDR3aa: CASSPSLASGSLDTQYF; CDR3nt: TGTGCCAGCAGCCCAAGTTTAGCTAGCGGGAGCCTCGATACGCAGTATTTT
abundance: NA; v_gene: TRBV18; j_gene: TRBJ2-2; d_gene: TRBD2; CDR3aa: CASSPGAGLDTGELFF; CDR3nt: TGTGCCAGCTCACCGGGAGCGGGACTGGACACCGGGGAGCTGTTTTTT
abundance: many; v_gene: TRBV6-1; j_gene: TRBJ2-1; d_gene: NA; CDR3aa: CASGPLAGDNEQFF; CDR3nt: TGTGCCAGCGGACCCTTAGCCGGGGACAATGAGCAGTTCTTC
abundance: few; v_gene: TRBV20-1; j_gene: TRBJ2-2; d_gene: TRBD2; CDR3aa: CSARDGSGRAGELFF; CDR3nt: TGCAGTGCTAGAGATGGTAGCGGGAGGGCCGGGGAGCTGTTTTTT
abundance: NA; v_gene: TRBV4-1; j_gene: TRBJ2-7; d_gene: TRBD2; CDR3aa: CASSQARTSGSTQYF; CDR3nt: TGCGCCAGCAGCCAAGCGCGGACTAGCGGGAGTACGCAGTACTTC
abundance: many; v_gene: TRBV10-3; j_gene: TRBJ2-7; d_gene: NA; CDR3aa: CAISEGVTGGDEQYF; CDR3nt: TGTGCCATCAGTGAGGGCGTTACCGGGGGCGACGAGCAGTACTTC
abundance: many; v_gene: TRBV7-2; j_gene: TRBJ2-7; d_gene: TRBD1; CDR3aa: CASSSTSGGYYEQYF; CDR3nt: TGTGCCAGCAGCTCGACTTCAGGGGGCTACTACGAGCAGTACTTC
abundance: few; v_gene: TRBV2; j_gene: TRBJ2-3; d_gene: NA; CDR3aa: CASGETGGTQYF; CDR3nt: TGTGCCAGCGGTGAAACCGGGGGTACGCAGTATTTT
abundance: many; v_gene: TRBV6-1; j_gene: TRBJ2-5; d_gene: NA; CDR3aa: CASSHPGTETQYF; CDR3nt: TGTGCCAGCAGCCACCCCGGGACGGAGACCCAGTACTTC
abundance: many; v_gene: TRBV7-8; j_gene: TRBJ2-1; d_gene: TRBD2; CDR3aa: CASSRAGVRNEQFF; CDR3nt: TGTGCCAGCAGTAGAGCGGGAGTCAGGAATGAGCAGTTCTTC
abundance: many; v_gene: TRBV7-2; j_gene: TRBJ1-2; d_gene: TRBD1; CDR3aa: CASSRDRANYGYTF; CDR3nt: TGTGCCAGCAGCCGGGACAGGGCCAACTATGGCTACACCTTC
abundance: NA; v_gene: TRBV19; j_gene: TRBJ1-5; d_gene: TRBD1; CDR3aa: CASRGSTGGYNQPQHF; CDR3nt: TGTGCCAGTAGAGGATCGACAGGGGGCTACAATCAGCCCCAGCATTTT
abundance: many; v_gene: TRBV2; j_gene: TRBJ1-1; d_gene: NA; CDR3aa: CASSVREANTEAFF; CDR3nt: TGTGCCAGCAGTGTTCGGGAGGCGAACACTGAAGCTTTCTTT
abundance: many; v_gene: TRBV11-2; j_gene: TRBJ2-7; d_gene: NA; CDR3aa: CASSPGAGRIITSGYEQYF; CDR3nt: TGTGCCAGCAGCCCAGGGGCCGGGAGGATCATTACGTCCGGCTACGAGCAGTACTTC
abundance: few; v_gene: TRBV4-1; j_gene: TRBJ2-3; d_gene: TRBD1; CDR3aa: CASSQPTGGSTDTQYF; CDR3nt: TGCGCCAGCAGCCAGCCCACAGGGGGTAGCACAGATACGCAGTATTTT
abundance: many; v_gene: TRBV2; j_gene: TRBJ1-6; d_gene: TRBD1; CDR3aa: CASWTGAYNSPLHF; CDR3nt: TGTGCCAGCTGGACAGGGGCCTATAATTCACCCCTCCACTTT
abundance: few; v_gene: TRBV6-1; j_gene: TRBJ2-5; d_gene: NA; CDR3aa: CASNGGPETQYF; CDR3nt: TGTGCCAGCAATGGGGGTCCGGAGACCCAGTACTTC
abundance: NA; v_gene: TRBV7-2; j_gene: TRBJ2-2; d_gene: TRBD2; CDR3aa: CASSLGTSGTTGELFF; CDR3nt: TGTGCCAGCAGCCTTGGGACTAGCGGGACCACCGGGGAGCTGTTTTTT
abundance: NA; v_gene: TRBV15; j_gene: TRBJ1-5; d_gene: NA; CDR3aa: CATSRGRGQPQHF; CDR3nt: TGTGCCACCAGCAGAGGCAGGGGCCAGCCCCAGCATTTT
abundance: few; v_gene: TRBV20-1; j_gene: TRBJ2-1; d_gene: NA; CDR3aa: CSANGGHYEQFF; CDR3nt: TGCAGTGCTAATGGGGGGCATTATGAGCAGTTCTTC
abundance: few; v_gene: TRBV3-1; j_gene: TRBJ2-2; d_gene: NA; CDR3aa: CASSQWEELFF; CDR3nt: TGTGCCAGCAGCCAGTGGGAGGAGCTGTTTTTT
abundance: many; v_gene: TRBV12-3/TRBV12-4; j_gene: TRBJ1-5; d_gene: NA; CDR3aa: CASSRDGNQPQHF; CDR3nt: TGTGCCAGCAGCCGCGACGGGAATCAGCCCCAGCATTTT
abundance: NA; v_gene: TRBV5-1; j_gene: TRBJ1-4; d_gene: TRBD1; CDR3aa: CASSSGWTGGGPTNEKLFF; CDR3nt: TGCGCCAGCAGCTCGGGGTGGACAGGGGGTGGTCCAACTAATGAAAAACTGTTTTTT
abundance: many; v_gene: TRBV30; j_gene: TRBJ2-3; d_gene: NA; CDR3aa: CAWKAWDEGTQYF; CDR3nt: TGTGCCTGGAAAGCCTGGGATGAGGGTACGCAGTATTTT